This note documents a single T cell receptor beta chain sequence. With a much larger clone just one base away, this may be a read error. RNA transcripts gave rise to amplified TCR beta CDR3 regions. TCR CDR3 underwent first-round RT-PCR with the HTBI primer set. TCRdb passed the multiplex PCR reads through MiXCR, listing each CDR3 protein once. The sample records 500,000 to 800,000 distinct CDR3 sequences, just under 45% being singletons. Trimming took 2 bases from V and 1 from J, leaving 15 bases between them. The CDR3 contains 15 residues. CDR1 SQVTM and CDR2 ANQGSEA come from the germline V gene. This entry comes from a study of T cells in Graves' hyperthyroidism and ophthalmopathy.

This receptor was identified in an adult man with Graves' disease, either hyperthyroidism or ophthalmopathy (not recorded which). The sample consisted of peripheral blood or thyroid tissue (not recorded which). J is TRBJ2-7 and V is TRBV29-1, with D possibly being TRBD1 (5 bases). The CDR3 DNA follows: TGCAGCGTTGAACCATGGGGCGCCGGATCCTACGAGCAGTACTTC. The encoded protein is CSVEPWGAGSYEQYF.